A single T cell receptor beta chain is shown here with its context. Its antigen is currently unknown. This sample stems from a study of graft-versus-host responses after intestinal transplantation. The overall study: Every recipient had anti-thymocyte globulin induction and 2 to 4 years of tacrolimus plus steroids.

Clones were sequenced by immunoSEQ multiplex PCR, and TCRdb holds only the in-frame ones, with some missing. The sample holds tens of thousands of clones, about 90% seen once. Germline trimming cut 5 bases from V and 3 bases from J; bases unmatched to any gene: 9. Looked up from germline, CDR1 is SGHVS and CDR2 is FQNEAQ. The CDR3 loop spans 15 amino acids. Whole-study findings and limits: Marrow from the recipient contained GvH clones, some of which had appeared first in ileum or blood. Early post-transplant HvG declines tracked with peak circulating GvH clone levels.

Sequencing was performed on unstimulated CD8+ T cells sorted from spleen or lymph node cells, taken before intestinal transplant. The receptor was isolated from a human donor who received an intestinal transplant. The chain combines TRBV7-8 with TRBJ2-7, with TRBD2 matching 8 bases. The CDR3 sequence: CASSLSSGWVYEQYF. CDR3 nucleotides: TGTGCCAGCAGCCTTTCTAGCGGGTGGGTCTACGAGCAGTACTTC.